The 3 T cell receptor beta chains listed next were all sequenced from one sample in a study of blood T cell repertoires in COVID-19. The repertoire was sequenced with immunoSEQ multiplex PCR; TCRdb's copy has only in-frame clones and lacks some. This repertoire shows around 620,000 clones, 85% to 90% found once; its top ten account for 0.2% to 0.3%. The sequenced sample was peripheral blood. The receptors shown here come from a woman aged 18 to 35 with acute or convalescent COVID-19.

This clone appeared once. The chain is built from TRBV19 and TRBJ1-1; 8 nucleotides align to TRBD1. V shed 7 bases, J shed 2 bases, and the junction held 6 bases outside the gene matches. The CDR3 spans 14 residues. The germline V gene encodes CDR1 LNHDA and CDR2 SQIVND (reference sequence). DNA of the CDR3: TGTGCCAGTACCTTGACAGGGGTTAACACTGAAGCTTTCTTT. This sequence encodes CASTLTGVNTEAFF.

The chain is built from TRBV12-5 and TRBJ1-1; tentatively, D is TRBD1 (5 bases). Germline V CDR1 and CDR2: LGHNT, FRNRAP. The CDR3 extends over 17 amino acids. With 3 bases removed from V and 2 bases from J, the gap between germline ends came to 19 bases. CDR3: CASGFAIQVDQNTEAFF. The CDR3, as DNA: TGTGCTAGTGGTTTTGCAATACAGGTAGACCAAAACACTGAAGCTTTCTTT.

The V call is TRBV12-3 or TRBV12-4, the J call TRBJ1-2; D is unclear. The CDR3 runs to 13 residues. V lost 4 bases to trimming and J lost 5 bases, with 11 bases between them. The CDR3: CASSSDWRYGYTF. CDR3 bases: TGTGCCAGCAGTTCGGACTGGAGGTATGGCTACACCTTC.